These 28 T cell receptor beta chains were sequenced from one sample in a study of identical twins' blood T cells. TCRdb itself ran the 5' RACE reads through MiXCR, one entry per CDR3 protein. The sample gives roughly 340,000 distinct CDR3 sequences, 28% of which show up once; roughly 6.1% is in the top ten. Sequencing was carried out using PBMCs. The receptors were gathered from a woman between 18 and 55 years old in good health.

V gene TRBV19 combines with J gene TRBJ1-2; D is uncertain. Germline V gene lookup returns CDR1 LNHDA and CDR2 SQIVND (reference sequence). The CDR3 covers 12 residues. Trimming pared 5 bases from V and 8 bases from J, leaving 12 bases between. The CDR3 reads CASSPGIWGYTF. The CDR3 coding sequence is TGTGCCAGTAGTCCCGGGATATGGGGCTACACCTTC.

For this clonotype: A much larger clone is a single base away; this may be a read error. The J gene is TRBJ1-2, the V gene TRBV3-1; 7 nucleotides align to TRBD1. This CDR3 region has 15 residues. Germline-derived CDR1 and CDR2 are LGHDT and YNNKEL (reference sequence). The CDR3 protein is CASSQPGTDNYCYTF. CDR3 in DNA: TGTGCCAGCAGCCAGCCCGGGACAGACAACTATTGCTACACCTTC.

Points on this clonotype: One end of the junction fails to match germline, which may point to a read error. The chain employs TRBV4-3 and TRBJ2-3; tentative D call: TRBD2 (5 bases). CDR3 length: 15 amino acids. Looked up from germline, CDR1 is LGHNA and CDR2 is YSLEER. As DNA, the CDR3 is TGCGCCGGCAGCCAAGATCGGCTAGCTACAGATACGCAGTATTTT. Its protein is CAGSQDRLATDTQYF.

There are a few counts of this clonotype. The chain links TRBV18 to TRBJ2-7, with D uncertain. This CDR3 is built from 16 residues. Germline-derived CDR1 and CDR2 are KGHSH and LQKENI. V was cut by 3 bases and J by 0 bases, with 15 bases left in between. The CDR3 loop reads CASSPNSPATSYEQYF. In DNA form, the CDR3 reads TGTGCCAGCTCACCTAATTCGCCTGCCACCTCCTACGAGCAGTACTTC.

This clonotype was counted between two and nine times. J is TRBJ2-1 and V is TRBV27; D is undetermined. Looked up from germline, CDR1 is MNHEY and CDR2 is SMNVEV (reference sequence). CDR3 length: 14 residues. Deletions cut 2 bases from V and 5 bases from J, with 10 bases between. The CDR3 coding sequence is TGTGCCAGCAGTTTACGAAGTGCGGACAATGAGCAGTTCTTC. Its translation: CASSLRSADNEQFF.

This chain uses TRBV11-2 with TRBJ2-1, with a weak D call TRBD2 (5 bases). The CDR3 is made up of 13 amino acids. Trimming cost V 1 base and J 8 bases, with 9 bases left between them. Germline loops: CDR1 SGHAT, CDR2 FQNNGV. In DNA, the CDR3 is TGTGCCAGCAGCTTAGGGTCCGGGGATGAGCAGTTCTTC. Translation gives CASSLGSGDEQFF.

There are a few counts of this clonotype. The gene calls are TRBV29-1 and TRBJ1-1; D call uncertain. V shed 3 bases and J shed 3 bases, with 8 bases lying between them. CDR3 size: 12 residues. In germline, CDR1 is SQVTM, CDR2 ANQGSEA. This chain's CDR3 is CSVEREYTEAFF. CDR3 DNA sequence: TGCAGCGTTGAGAGGGAGTACACTGAAGCTTTCTTT.

This clonotype was seen only once. One end of the junction is discordant with germline, which a read error may explain. CDR3 in amino acids: CASSPKSAGDLFF. The CDR3, as DNA: TGTGCCAGCTCACCAAAGAGTGCCGGGGATCTGTTTTTT. The chain recombines TRBV18 with TRBJ2-2; a weak D match, TRBD2 (5 bases). The CDR3 is 13 amino acids. Germline CDR1 reads KGHSH; CDR2 reads LQKENI.

Comment on this clonotype: One junction end does not reproduce the germline sequence, and a read error may be involved. The chain combines TRBV12-3 or TRBV12-4 with TRBJ2-1, with a possible D match to TRBD2 (5 bases). The CDR3 totals 17 residues. CDR3 region: CASSLNRGNNSDNEQFF. The CDR3 DNA follows: TGTGCCAGCAGTTTAAATCGGGGTAATAACTCCGACAATGAGCAGTTCTTC.

This clonotype was observed a handful of times. This chain uses TRBV2 with TRBJ2-1; 11 positions agree with TRBD2. This CDR3 comprises 16 residues. Germline CDR1 SNHLY, CDR2 FYNNEI. The ends lost 3 bases at V and 1 base at J; junction bases unmatched: 2. The CDR3 nucleotides are TGTGCCAGCAGTGATACTAGCGGGAGATCCTACAATGAGCAGTTCTTC. Translating gives CASSDTSGRSYNEQFF.

Points on this clonotype: Relative to the germline gene, one junction end is altered; a read error may explain this. The V and J genes are TRBV19 and TRBJ1-1; 7 bases agree with TRBD1. CDR1 is LNHDA and CDR2 is SQIVND in the germline V gene (reference sequence). The CDR3 extends over 14 amino acids. CDR3 sequence (DNA): TGTGCCAGTAGTACGCAGACAGGGATCACTGAGGCTTTCTTT. Residues: CASSTQTGITEAFF.

J is TRBJ2-5 and V is TRBV20-1; 7 bases map to TRBD2. This CDR3 has 13 amino acids. The V segment lost 5 bases and the J segment 2 bases; nucleotides outside the gene matches: 5. Germline-derived CDR1 and CDR2 are DFQATT and SNEGSKA (reference sequence). The CDR3 here is CSAGPGLQETQYF. The DNA for the CDR3 is TGCAGTGCTGGGCCGGGACTACAAGAGACCCAGTACTTC.

The chain recombines TRBV7-9 with TRBJ1-2; tentatively, D is TRBD1 (6 bases). The V and J ends lost 5 bases and 6 bases respectively, with 16 bases between them. The CDR3 totals 14 residues. Germline loops: CDR1 SEHNR, CDR2 FQNEAQ (reference sequence). The CDR3: CASSLSGQTNGYTF. The CDR3 DNA follows: TGTGCCAGCAGCCTCAGCGGACAGACCAATGGCTACACCTTC.

This chain links TRBV2 with TRBJ1-5, with D possibly matching TRBD1 (5 bases). Trimming removed 5 bases from V and 5 bases from J, with 13 bases in between. The germline V gene has CDR1 SNHLY and CDR2 FYNNEI. The CDR3 totals 14 residues. CDR3 coding DNA: TGTGCCAGCAGTCAACTGTGGGGGGATCAGCCCCAGCATTTT. This encodes CASSQLWGDQPQHF.

In the case of this clonotype: At one of its ends the junction is not consistent with the germline gene, which may arise from a read error. In nucleotides, the CDR3 is TGTGCCAGCAGTCGGACGGTATACGTGCAGTACTTC. It is translated as CASSRTVYVQYF. V and J are TRBV6-5 and TRBJ2-7; D call uncertain. The CDR3 is made up of 12 amino acids. Germline V gene data show CDR1 as MNHEY and CDR2 as SVGAGI.

This clonotype has a count of ten or more. The gene calls are TRBV6-2 or TRBV6-3 and TRBJ1-5; D is unresolved. The CDR3 has 14 amino acids. Per germline, CDR1 MNHEY and CDR2 SVGEGT. V lost 8 bases, J lost 1 base, and 12 bases lay in between. For the CDR3, the DNA is TGTGCCAGCTCGTCGGTAGGGAGCAATCAGCCCCAGCATTTT. Its translation: CASSSVGSNQPQHF.

In its sample, this clonotype was seen a few times. This chain connects TRBV5-1 to TRBJ2-2, with 11 bases identical to TRBD2. The V and J ends lost 6 bases and 1 base, in that order; junction bases with no gene match: 2. The CDR3 sequence is 15 residues long. The germline V gene encodes CDR1 SGHRS and CDR2 YFSETQ. The CDR3 sequence is CASTTSGGNTGELFF. CDR3 nucleotide sequence: TGCGCCAGCACTACTAGCGGGGGGAACACCGGGGAGCTGTTTTTT.

The J gene is TRBJ2-5, the V gene TRBV10-2; D remains ambiguous. CDR1 and CDR2 (germline): WSHSY, SAAADI. The CDR3 has 15 residues. Deletions cut 2 bases from V and 2 bases from J, with 12 bases between. The CDR3 protein is CASSETSVGQETQYF. The CDR3 nucleotides are TGCGCCAGCAGTGAGACCAGCGTCGGACAAGAGACCCAGTACTTC.

This clonotype was counted between two and nine times. J is TRBJ2-1 and V is TRBV10-3, with 8 bases that match TRBD1. This CDR3 comprises 14 residues. V gave up 8 bases and J gave up 4 bases; unmatched junction bases: 7. The germline V gene encodes CDR1 ENHRY and CDR2 SYGVKD. The CDR3 DNA follows: TGTGCCATCTCTACAGGGGGGTCTTACAATGAGCAGTTCTTC. Translated: CAISTGGSYNEQFF.

The V and J genes are TRBV5-5 and TRBJ2-2; weak D call: TRBD1 (5 bases). Per the germline V gene, CDR1 is SGHKS and CDR2 is YYEKEE (reference sequence). This CDR3 is 15 amino acids long. With 4 bases removed from V and 3 bases from J, the gap between germline ends came to 13 bases. The CDR3 loop is CASSHGRVDTGELFF. The CDR3 DNA is TGTGCCAGCAGCCACGGCAGGGTAGACACCGGGGAGCTGTTTTTT.

This chain links TRBV30 with TRBJ2-2; either TRBD1 or TRBD2 may fit D (5 bases each). V was cut by 2 bases and J by 6 bases, with 13 bases left in between. The CDR3 sequence is 14 residues long. Per germline, CDR1 GTSNPN and CDR2 SVGIG (reference sequence). The CDR3 loop reads CAWSRGSSPGELFF. CDR3 bases: TGTGCCTGGAGTCGGGGCAGCTCCCCCGGGGAGCTGTTTTTT.

CDR3 nucleotide sequence: TGTGCCAGCAGGCCCTTCGTGGGCCCGAACACCGGGGAGCTGTTTTTT. Protein sequence: CASRPFVGPNTGELFF. This chain links TRBV7-2 with TRBJ2-2; D is ambiguous. Between the trimmed V and J ends, which lost 6 bases and 0 bases, there was a span of 14 bases. Germline lookup yields CDR1 SGHTA and CDR2 FQGNSA. The CDR3 runs 16 residues.

This chain uses TRBV4-1 with TRBJ1-4; unclear D gene. CDR3 length equals 12 residues. Germline CDR1 MGHRA, CDR2 YSYEKL. With 4 bases removed from V and 6 bases from J, the gap between germline ends came to 6 bases. CDR3 amino acids: CASSLPYEKLFF. CDR3 nucleotide sequence: TGCGCCAGCAGCCTCCCCTATGAAAAACTGTTTTTT.

J is TRBJ2-1 and V is TRBV6-6; 7 bases match TRBD1. With V trimmed by 5 bases and J by 8 bases, 3 bases remained unmatched. This CDR3 is built from 12 residues. Per germline, CDR1 MNHNY and CDR2 SVGAGI (reference sequence). DNA of the CDR3: TGTGCCAGCAGTCCTGACAGGGATGAGCAGTTCTTC. This translates into CASSPDRDEQFF.

This clonotype was detected a few times. In DNA form, the CDR3 reads TGCAGTGCCGCAAAAGAGGCCAACTATGGCTACACCTTC. This sequence encodes CSAAKEANYGYTF. V is TRBV20-1 and J is TRBJ1-2, with D unclear. The CDR3 covers 13 residues. V lost 6 bases and J lost 2, with 13 bases in between. Germline values: CDR1 DFQATT, CDR2 SNEGSKA (reference sequence).

This clonotype showed up just a few times. The chain recombines TRBV14 with TRBJ1-2; TRBD1 agrees at 7 bases. Germline V gene sequence: CDR1 SGHDN, CDR2 FVKESK. There are 15 residues in the CDR3. J was trimmed by 0 bases and V by 2 bases; bases with no gene match: 3. CDR3 sequence reads: CASSQTGTANYGYTF. The CDR3 coding sequence is TGTGCCAGCAGCCAAACCGGGACAGCTAACTATGGCTACACCTTC.

This clonotype was seen only a few times. CDR3 coding DNA: TGCAGCGTTGGACAGTACTCTGGAAACACCATATATTTT. The encoded protein is CSVGQYSGNTIYF. J is TRBJ1-3 and V is TRBV29-1; perhaps TRBD1 as D (5 bases). Trimming took 4 bases from V and 0 from J, leaving 7 bases between them. Germline values: CDR1 SQVTM, CDR2 ANQGSEA. The CDR3 is 13 residues long.

This clonotype was observed a few times. The chain couples TRBV5-1 to TRBJ1-2; 8 nucleotides line up with TRBD1. Germline V gives CDR1 SGHRS, CDR2 YFSETQ. The CDR3 length is 13 residues. The V gene end was trimmed by 2 bases and the J gene end by 6 bases; junction bases not matched to a gene: 3. The CDR3 is CASSFGTGHGYTF. The CDR3 coding sequence is TGCGCCAGCAGCTTCGGGACAGGACATGGCTACACCTTC.